One sample yielded the 29 T cell receptor beta chains listed below, sequenced in a study of blood T cell repertoires in COVID-19. Profiled with immunoSEQ multiplex PCR; TCRdb holds only in-frame clones, not every one. The data hold about 250,000 clones, with approximately 80% observed a single time. Sequencing was done on a sample of peripheral blood. These receptors originate from a woman aged 80 or over with active or convalescent COVID-19.

The chain couples TRBV11-2 to TRBJ2-5, with 10 bases matching TRBD1. V lost 2 bases, J lost 7 bases, and 10 bases stayed unmatched. This CDR3 is built from 16 residues. Germline V gives CDR1 SGHAT, CDR2 FQNNGV. The CDR3 bases are TGTGCCAGCAGCTTAAGACAGGGGGCCACGCTCGGGACCCAGTACTTC. It is translated as CASSLRQGATLGTQYF.

The chain links TRBV2 to TRBJ1-1, with D possibly being TRBD1 (6 bases). This CDR3 has 11 residues. The V and J ends lost 4 bases and 13 bases respectively, with 13 bases between them. Germline lookup yields CDR1 SNHLY and CDR2 FYNNEI. CDR3 nucleotides: TGTGCCAGCAGTGTGGGACAAGGGGGTTTCTTT. This codes for CASSVGQGGFF.

The rearrangement uses TRBV15 and TRBJ2-6; D not resolved. The V end lost 0 bases, the J end lost 0 bases, and 18 bases lay between the germline ends. The germline CDR1 and CDR2 sequences are LNHNV and YYDKDF (reference sequence). CDR3 length: 20 amino acids. CDR3 nucleotides: TGTGCCACCAGCAGAGATCTTCAGATAACACAATTCTCTGGGGCCAACGTCCTGACTTTC. Amino acids: CATSRDLQITQFSGANVLTF.

The V call is TRBV5-1, the J call TRBJ1-4; 9 nucleotides agree with TRBD1. CDR3 size: 14 residues. The germline CDR1 and CDR2 sequences are SGHRS and YFSETQ. Germline trimming cut 4 bases from V and 8 bases from J; bases unmatched to any gene: 6. The CDR3 sequence is CASSRDRGDEKLFF. Here the CDR3 DNA reads TGCGCCAGCAGCCGAGACAGGGGGGACGAAAAACTGTTTTTT. Complete variable domain (other parts from reference TRBV5-1 and TRBJ1-4): KAGVTQTPRYLIKTRGQQVTLSCSPISGHRSVSWYQQTPGQGLQFLFEYFSETQRNKGNFPGRFSGRQFSNSRSEMNVSTLELGDSALYLCASSRDRGDEKLFFGSGTQLSVL.

This clone was counted a single time. Other DNA sequences in this sample translate to the same CDR3. The chain recombines TRBV18 with TRBJ1-2; D is unclear. V was cut by 6 bases and J by 2 bases, with 10 bases left in between. Per germline, CDR1 KGHSH and CDR2 LQKENI. This CDR3 comprises 13 residues. CDR3 nucleotide sequence: TGTGCCAGCTCCCTAGATTCAAACTATGGCTACACCTTC. As protein: CASSLDSNYGYTF. Drawing the rest from reference TRBV18 and TRBJ1-2, the complete variable domain is NAGVMQNPRHLVRRRGQEARLRCSPMKGHSHVYWYRQLPEEGLKFMVYLQKENIIDESGMPKERFSAEFPKEGPSILRIQQVVRGDSAAYFCASSLDSNYGYTFGSGTRLTVV.

The chain joins TRBV28 to TRBJ1-2, with no clear D. V was pared by 10 bases and J by 0 bases, with 15 bases between. CDR1 is MDHEN, CDR2 SYDVKM, per germline. The CDR3 covers 14 residues. CDR3 DNA: TGTGCCACCCAGACGTACAGCCCTAACTATGGCTACACCTTC. Amino acid sequence: CATQTYSPNYGYTF.

This clone was picked up a small number of times. The junction differs from germline at one of its ends, possibly a read error. V is TRBV29-1 and J is TRBJ2-2; the D gene could be TRBD1 or TRBD2 (6 bases each). This CDR3 comprises 13 residues. Germline-derived CDR1 and CDR2 are SQVTM and ANQGSEA. This CDR3 reads CSVEGGGTGELFF. The CDR3 DNA reads as TGCAGCGTGGAAGGGGGAGGCACCGGGGAGCTGTTTTTT.

The chain links TRBV2 to TRBJ2-7; 11 bases line up with TRBD2. Germline V gives CDR1 SNHLY, CDR2 FYNNEI. The V gene end was trimmed by 6 bases and the J gene end by 3 bases; junction bases not matched to a gene: 4. The CDR3 is 14 residues long. CDR3 region: CASRGLAENYEQYF. The CDR3 bases are TGTGCCAGCAGGGGACTAGCGGAGAACTACGAGCAGTACTTC.

The chain carries TRBV12-3 or TRBV12-4 and TRBJ1-1; TRBD1 matches 7 bases. CDR3 length equals 13 residues. Trimming took 4 bases from V and 8 from J; bases not matched to a gene: 7. This CDR3 reads CASSSRQGGEAFF. In nucleotides, the CDR3 is TGTGCCAGCAGTTCTCGACAGGGCGGAGAAGCTTTCTTT.

The chain carries TRBV5-8 and TRBJ2-3; D is uncertain. The CDR3 is 13 amino acids. CDR1 SGHTS and CDR2 YDEGEE come from the germline V gene. The V gene lost 6 bases and the J gene lost 5 bases, with 13 bases spanning the gap. The CDR3 reads CASTLRSGDTQYF. The CDR3 DNA reads TGTGCCAGCACCCTTAGATCCGGAGATACGCAGTATTTT.

The rearrangement joins TRBV28 to TRBJ1-5; D not certain. CDR1 MDHEN and CDR2 SYDVKM come from the germline V gene. V shed 8 bases and J shed 6 bases, with 11 bases lying between them. The CDR3 sequence is 12 residues long. The CDR3 nucleotides read TGTGCCAGCGGTCTCATCGGTCAGCCCCAGCATTTT. Protein product: CASGLIGQPQHF.

The genes are TRBV12-3 or TRBV12-4 and TRBJ1-1; a weak D match, TRBD1 (5 bases). V lost 7 bases, J lost 4 bases, and 13 bases lay in between. The CDR3 contains 13 residues. The CDR3 protein is CASTREVGTEAFF. In DNA form, the CDR3 reads TGTGCCAGCACCAGGGAGGTGGGCACTGAAGCTTTCTTT.

CDR3 amino acids: CASSFNSYSYEQYF. CDR3 bases: TGTGCCAGCAGCTTCAACTCCTATTCCTACGAGCAGTACTTC. This rearrangement joins TRBV5-5 to TRBJ2-7, with unresolved D. CDR3 length: 14 residues. Deletions cut 2 bases from V and 1 base from J, with 10 bases between. Germline V lookup: CDR1 SGHKS, CDR2 YYEKEE (reference sequence).

A single count supports this clone. The rearrangement links TRBV10-3 to TRBJ2-7, with 8 bases fitting TRBD1. Looked up from germline, CDR1 is ENHRY and CDR2 is SYGVKD. This CDR3 region has 14 residues. The J segment lost 6 bases and the V segment lost 2 bases, leaving 6 bases of the junction unmatched. The DNA of the CDR3 is TGTGCCATCAGTGAGGCTGGACAGGGTACCGAGCAGTACTTC. Its translation is CAISEAGQGTEQYF.

The V gene is TRBV20-1, the J gene TRBJ2-3; D is possibly TRBD1 (6 bases). The CDR3 is 15 amino acids. Germline-derived CDR1 and CDR2 are DFQATT and SNEGSKA (reference sequence). The germline V and J ends were trimmed by 3 bases and 4 bases, with 17 bases remaining between them. CDR3 loop: CSASGGRAAADTQYF. The CDR3 nucleotides are TGCAGTGCTAGTGGGGGCAGGGCTGCGGCAGATACGCAGTATTTT.

The chain carries TRBV19 and TRBJ2-1; 7 bases are shared with TRBD1. The germline CDR1 and CDR2 sequences are LNHDA and SQIVND (reference sequence). The CDR3 is 14 amino acids. The J segment lost 3 bases and the V segment lost 6 bases, leaving 5 bases of the junction unmatched. CDR3 nucleotide sequence: TGTGCCAGTAGGGAACAGGGGAACTACAATGAGCAGTTCTTC. Its protein product is CASREQGNYNEQFF.

This clone was seen a few times. The chain has TRBV5-1 and TRBJ2-1; TRBD2 aligns across 8 bases. Germline V gene lookup returns CDR1 SGHRS and CDR2 YFSETQ. The CDR3 consists of 16 residues. The trim removed 5 bases at V and 8 bases at J, leaving 15 bases unmatched. CDR3 in DNA: TGCGCCAGCAGTCCGACCGAGGGACTAGTGTCCGATGAGCAGTTCTTC. Translated, it gives CASSPTEGLVSDEQFF. The full variable domain, with the rest looked up from reference TRBV5-1 and TRBJ2-1, is KAGVTQTPRYLIKTRGQQVTLSCSPISGHRSVSWYQQTPGQGLQFLFEYFSETQRNKGNFPGRFSGRQFSNSRSEMNVSTLELGDSALYLCASSPTEGLVSDEQFFGPGTRLTVL.

The CDR3 DNA sequence: TGCAGTGCTAGTCGCCGACAGGGGGTTATGAACACTGAAGCTTTCTTT. This gives the protein CSASRRQGVMNTEAFF. This chain links TRBV20-1 with TRBJ1-1, with 9 positions matching TRBD1. The V segment lost 3 bases and the J segment 0 bases; nucleotides outside the gene matches: 8. The CDR3 covers 16 residues. Germline V lookup: CDR1 DFQATT, CDR2 SNEGSKA (reference sequence).

The rearrangement uses TRBV7-9 and TRBJ1-1; no clear D. This CDR3 contains 13 residues. In germline, CDR1 is SEHNR, CDR2 FQNEAQ (reference sequence). With 5 bases removed from V and 1 base from J, the gap between germline ends came to 8 bases. CDR3 bases: TGTGCCAGCAGCATACAGCAGAACACTGAAGCTTTCTTT. Translation: CASSIQQNTEAFF. Variable domain in full (rest from reference TRBV7-9 and TRBJ1-1): DTGVSQNPRHKITKRGQNVTFRCDPISEHNRLYWYRQTLGQGPEFLTYFQNEAQLEKSRLLSDRFSAERPKGSFSTLEIQRTEQGDSAMYLCASSIQQNTEAFFGQGTRLTVV.

This clone came up once. The chain joins TRBV19 to TRBJ1-5; TRBD1 aligns across 8 bases. Losses at the gene ends were 3 bases for V and 9 bases for J; bases not matched to a gene: 7. The germline V gene has CDR1 LNHDA and CDR2 SQIVND (reference sequence). The length of the CDR3 is 14 residues. CDR3 sequence (DNA): TGTGCCAGTAGTATCCGGACAGGGCTTCGGCCCCAGCATTTT. Amino acids: CASSIRTGLRPQHF.

Of note for this clone: Other DNA sequences in the sample encode the same CDR3. This chain uses TRBV20-1 with TRBJ1-1, with D perhaps TRBD1 (5 bases). V lost 3 bases to trimming and J lost 8 bases, with 10 bases between them. This CDR3 comprises 11 residues. In germline, CDR1 is DFQATT, CDR2 SNEGSKA (reference sequence). CDR3 protein: CSASQGLEAFF. The CDR3, as DNA: TGCAGTGCTAGTCAGGGACTGGAAGCTTTCTTT.

The V and J genes are TRBV30 and TRBJ1-6; no clear D gene. The CDR3 is made up of 13 amino acids. Trimming took 1 base from V and 7 from J, leaving 8 bases between them. CDR1 and CDR2 (germline): GTSNPN, SVGIG (reference sequence). CDR3: CAWSDILNSPLHF. For the CDR3, the DNA is TGTGCCTGGAGTGACATTTTGAATTCACCCCTCCACTTT.

The chain recombines TRBV7-2 with TRBJ2-7; TRBD1 aligns across 7 bases. The V gene end was trimmed by 5 bases and the J gene end by 9 bases; junction bases not matched to a gene: 7. This CDR3 spans 12 amino acids. Germline CDR1 SGHTA, CDR2 FQGNSA. The CDR3 loop reads CASSLDRAVQYF. The CDR3 nucleotides read TGTGCCAGCAGCCTCGACAGGGCGGTGCAGTACTTC.

The rearrangement joins TRBV27 to TRBJ2-3, with 7 bases aligning to TRBD1. The CDR3 is 17 amino acids. The V gene's germline CDR1 is MNHEY and CDR2 SMNVEV (reference sequence). The V gene end was trimmed by 1 base and the J gene end by 4 bases; junction bases not matched to a gene: 11. CDR3 protein: CASSLFSRPGGADTQYF. In DNA form, the CDR3 reads TGTGCCAGCAGTTTATTTAGTAGGCCAGGGGGTGCAGATACGCAGTATTTT.

The V gene is TRBV10-1, the J gene TRBJ1-1; TRBD1 is a possible D gene (5 bases). The CDR3 sequence is 14 residues long. V lost 2 bases to trimming and J lost 0 bases, with 7 bases between them. CDR1 is WNHNN and CDR2 is SYGVQD in the germline V gene (reference sequence). The CDR3 loop reads CASSEGALNTEAFF. The CDR3 DNA follows: TGCGCCAGCAGTGAGGGGGCTTTGAACACTGAAGCTTTCTTT.

The genes are TRBV7-9 and TRBJ2-1; D perhaps matches TRBD2 (6 bases). Trimming shortened V by 2 bases and J by 6 bases, and 14 bases separated the two germline ends. CDR1 is SEHNR and CDR2 is FQNEAQ in the germline V gene (reference sequence). This CDR3 is built from 15 residues. This CDR3 reads CASSLTDWGVNEQFF. The CDR3 coding sequence is TGTGCCAGCAGCTTAACTGATTGGGGGGTCAATGAGCAGTTCTTC. Filled out from reference TRBV7-9 and TRBJ2-1, the complete variable domain reads DTGVSQNPRHKITKRGQNVTFRCDPISEHNRLYWYRQTLGQGPEFLTYFQNEAQLEKSRLLSDRFSAERPKGSFSTLEIQRTEQGDSAMYLCASSLTDWGVNEQFFGPGTRLTVL.

The chain employs TRBV30 and TRBJ2-7; D gene unclear. CDR3 length: 13 residues. The V gene's germline CDR1 is GTSNPN and CDR2 SVGIG (reference sequence). V was shortened by 5 bases and J by 5 bases, with 16 bases between the two germline ends. The CDR3 DNA reads TGTGCCTGGGCGCGAGGATCGCCAAACGAGCAGTACTTC. Translating gives CAWARGSPNEQYF.

The CDR3 DNA reads TGTGCCATCAGTCAGGGCGACGATGGCTACACCTTC. Residues: CAISQGDDGYTF. This chain uses TRBV10-3 with TRBJ1-2, with TRBD1 as a possible D gene (5 bases). This CDR3 is built from 12 residues. Per the germline V gene, CDR1 is ENHRY and CDR2 is SYGVKD. Trimming left V 5 bases short and J 6 bases short, with 10 bases between.

This sequence joins TRBV7-2 and TRBJ1-5; D is unclear. The V gene's germline CDR1 is SGHTA and CDR2 FQGNSA. This CDR3 contains 13 residues. Trimming removed 5 bases from V and 1 base from J, with 6 bases in between. Written as DNA, the CDR3 is TGTGCCAGCAGCCTCAGAAGCAATCAGCCCCAGCATTTT. This gives the protein CASSLRSNQPQHF.